What follows are 14 T cell receptor beta chains derived from one specimen sequenced in a study of blood T cell repertoires in COVID-19. Only in-frame clones appear in the TCRdb table, and some are missing; sequencing was by immunoSEQ multiplex PCR. The profile shows about 64,000 clones, around 86% of them singletons. Sequenced sample: peripheral blood. The receptors come from a middle-aged man with acute or convalescent COVID-19.

V is TRBV19 and J is TRBJ1-5; D not resolved. V lost 4 bases, J lost 0 bases, and 25 bases lay in between. The CDR3 loop spans 20 amino acids. The germline CDR1 and CDR2 sequences are LNHDA and SQIVND (reference sequence). CDR3 DNA: TGTGCCAGTAGTAGCCCTGCGGGAGACACAATGTCGTATAGCAATCAGCCCCAGCATTTT. Translation gives CASSSPAGDTMSYSNQPQHF.

This clone appeared once. The chain carries TRBV23-1 and TRBJ1-3; weak D call: TRBD1 (5 bases). TRBV23-1 is identified as an open reading frame with a role that is uncertain. The CDR3 spans 16 residues. V shed 0 bases and J shed 2 bases, with 11 bases lying between them. The CDR3 here is CASSQSGRAPGNTIYF. For the CDR3, the DNA is TGCGCCAGCAGTCAATCGGGCAGGGCCCCTGGAAACACCATATATTTT.

V gene TRBV9 combines with J gene TRBJ2-3; TRBD2 matches at 9 bases. Germline CDR1 is SGDLS and CDR2 is YYNGEE. V was pared by 2 bases and J by 4 bases, with 5 bases of the junction left unmatched. The CDR3 loop spans 15 amino acids. CDR3 residues: CASSVSGGSPDTQYF. The CDR3 nucleotides read TGTGCCAGCAGCGTTAGCGGGGGTAGTCCAGATACGCAGTATTTT.

The chain is built from TRBV12-3 or TRBV12-4 and TRBJ2-2; possibly TRBD2 for D (7 bases). The CDR3 is 13 amino acids. Trimming stripped 6 bases from V and 5 bases from J, with 10 bases between. The CDR3 sequence is CASRGGGTGELFF. The CDR3 coding sequence is TGTGCCAGCAGGGGAGGGGGAACCGGGGAGCTGTTTTTT.

This clone has a handful of counts. The chain couples TRBV3-1 (or the pseudogene TRBV3-2) to TRBJ2-7; 10 positions match TRBD2. The CDR3 extends over 14 amino acids. The ends lost 0 bases at V and 8 bases at J; junction bases unmatched: 4. Germline CDR1 LGHDT, CDR2 YNNKEL (reference sequence). The CDR3 DNA follows: TGTGCCAGCAGCCAAGACACTAGCGGGGCCAAGCAGTACTTC. Its protein is CASSQDTSGAKQYF.

V usage is TRBV5-1 and J usage is TRBJ2-1; no reliable D call. V gave up 1 base and J gave up 0 bases, with 5 bases separating them. This CDR3 has 14 residues. Germline CDR1 and CDR2: SGHRS and YFSETQ. CDR3 sequence: CASSLFSSYNEQFF. The CDR3 DNA sequence: TGCGCCAGCAGCTTGTTCTCCTCCTACAATGAGCAGTTCTTC.

This chain links TRBV6-5 with TRBJ1-5; unclear D gene. This CDR3 has 16 amino acids. V was shortened by 2 bases and J by 7 bases, with 18 bases between the two germline ends. Germline V gene lookup returns CDR1 MNHEY and CDR2 SVGAGI. DNA for the CDR3: TGTGCCAGCAGTTACGGATCGGGAGGAGGAGGGCAGCCCCAGCATTTT. It yields the protein CASSYGSGGGGQPQHF.

Here the CDR3 reads CASSFGLNTEAFF. CDR3 DNA: TGTGCCAGCAGCTTTGGCCTGAACACTGAAGCTTTCTTT. The chain joins TRBV11-2 to TRBJ1-1, with D uncertain. Germline V gene data show CDR1 as SGHAT and CDR2 as FQNNGV. Trimming took off 3 bases at V and 0 bases at J, with 5 bases between the two ends. The CDR3 totals 13 residues.

The CDR3 bases are TGTGCCTGGCGGTCGAGGAATGAAAAACTGTTTTTT. Amino acids: CAWRSRNEKLFF. The V and J genes are TRBV30 and TRBJ1-4, with no clear D. V was pared by 5 bases and J by 5 bases, with 9 bases between. Germline loops: CDR1 GTSNPN, CDR2 SVGIG (reference sequence). This CDR3 is built from 12 residues.

J is TRBJ1-3 and V is TRBV18, with 8 nucleotides matching TRBD1. The CDR3 has 16 amino acids. The V segment lost 1 base and the J segment 1 base; nucleotides outside the gene matches: 3. Germline V gene data show CDR1 as KGHSH and CDR2 as LQKENI. CDR3 DNA sequence: TGTGCCAGCTCACCACGGACAGGGAGTTCTGGAAACACCATATATTTT. Amino acid sequence: CASSPRTGSSGNTIYF.

The chain carries TRBV30 and TRBJ1-5, with D possibly TRBD1 on 6 matching bases. The V gene lost 6 bases and the J gene lost 9 bases, with 15 bases spanning the gap. CDR3 length: 12 residues. The germline V gene has CDR1 GTSNPN and CDR2 SVGIG (reference sequence). CDR3 region: CACGTSNGPQHF. The CDR3 DNA is TGTGCCTGTGGGACATCGAATGGGCCCCAGCATTTT.

This clone was seen just once. The chain links TRBV5-1 to TRBJ1-2, with 11 bases lining up with TRBD1. This CDR3 has 16 amino acids. Germline CDR1 reads SGHRS; CDR2 reads YFSETQ. V shed 5 bases, J shed 0 bases, and the junction held 6 bases outside the gene matches. This CDR3 is CASRGGTGGSNYGYTF. The CDR3 nucleotides read TGCGCCAGCAGAGGCGGGACAGGGGGTTCTAACTATGGCTACACCTTC.

The J gene is TRBJ1-6, the V gene TRBV30; no reliable D call. Germline values: CDR1 GTSNPN, CDR2 SVGIG (reference sequence). The CDR3 length is 13 residues. V gave up 1 base and J gave up 5 bases, with 6 bases separating them. The CDR3 sequence is CAWSEENNSPLHF. The CDR3 DNA is TGTGCCTGGAGTGAGGAGAATAATTCACCCCTCCACTTT.

This clone has only one observation. The chain has TRBV7-9 and TRBJ2-7, with 11 bases fitting TRBD1. The germline gives CDR1 SEHNR, CDR2 FQNEAQ (reference sequence). This CDR3 spans 15 amino acids. V trimming: 5 bases; J trimming: 3 bases; junction bases outside the gene matches: 6. The CDR3 DNA reads TGTGCCAGCAGCCCCCGGGACAGGGGGTTCTACGAGCAGTACTTC. Its translation: CASSPRDRGFYEQYF.